The present TCR beta chain was sequenced within a study of identical twins. A template switching step contributed a universal primer site, while unique molecular identifiers were present in the cDNA. Via MiXCR, TCRdb re-called the 5' RACE reads, giving one row per CDR3 protein. The sample holds around 280,000 distinct CDR3 sequences, roughly 8.6% seen once. The CDR3 extends over 15 amino acids. V was cut by 6 bases and J by 1 base, with 15 bases left in between. The same sample was also studied in work on yellow fever vaccine responses in identical twins.

The sample was memory (CD45RO+) T cells sorted from blood. The sequence came from a woman younger than 35 in good health. The chain uses TRBV12-3 or TRBV12-4 and TRBJ1-2, with D possibly TRBD1 on 6 matching bases. DNA of the CDR3: TGTGCCAGCAGCCCTTCACAGGGTCGTAACTATGGCTACACCTTC. Protein: CASSPSQGRNYGYTF.